The 31 T cell receptor beta chains below all came from one sample that was sequenced in a study of OX40 agonist ivuxolimab in advanced cancers. Only in-frame clones appear in the TCRdb table, and some are missing; sequencing was by immunoSEQ multiplex PCR. Of around 69,000 clones listed, 89% are singletons. Specimen: CD4+ or CD8+ T cells sorted from blood, collected in a trial of the OX40 agonist ivuxolimab. The receptors were sampled from an adult with an advanced solid tumor such as melanoma, head and neck, liver or kidney cancer.

The rearrangement joins TRBV5-1 to TRBJ2-3; D gene unclear. The V gene lost 0 bases and the J gene lost 2 bases, with 4 bases spanning the gap. CDR1 and CDR2 (germline): SGHRS, YFSETQ. The CDR3 covers 13 residues. CDR3 sequence reads: CASSLDPTDTQYF. The CDR3 DNA sequence: TGCGCCAGCAGCTTGGATCCCACAGATACGCAGTATTTT.

This CDR3 reads CASGKRELIGELFF. The CDR3 DNA follows: TGTGCCAGTGGGAAGAGGGAGTTAATCGGGGAGCTGTTTTTT. J is TRBJ2-2 and V is TRBV9; a weak D match, TRBD2 (5 bases). The CDR3 sequence is 14 residues long. Germline V CDR1 and CDR2: SGDLS, YYNGEE. Trimming cost V 8 bases and J 7 bases, with 18 bases left between them.

V is TRBV7-6 and J is TRBJ2-1, with 8 bases matching TRBD1. Germline-derived CDR1 and CDR2 are SGHVS and FNYEAQ. This CDR3 is 15 amino acids long. V gave up 5 bases and J gave up 3 bases; unmatched junction bases: 6. CDR3 sequence reads: CASSPGTGLYNEQFF. In DNA, the CDR3 is TGTGCCAGCAGCCCGGGGACAGGACTCTACAATGAGCAGTTCTTC.

The sample holds a few counts of this clone. The chain carries TRBV29-1 and TRBJ2-5; 7 bases align to TRBD2. V lost 5 bases to trimming and J lost 4 bases; unmatched junction nucleotides: 4. This CDR3 has 12 amino acids. CDR1 SQVTM and CDR2 ANQGSEA come from the germline V gene. This chain's CDR3 is CSVWASGETQYF. In nucleotides, the CDR3 is TGCAGCGTTTGGGCTAGCGGAGAGACCCAGTACTTC.

This chain connects TRBV27 to TRBJ2-2, with 13 bases aligning to TRBD2. The V gene's germline CDR1 is MNHEY and CDR2 SMNVEV (reference sequence). The CDR3 is 15 amino acids. Trimming at V came to 7 bases and at J to 6 bases, leaving 5 bases not matched to a gene. CDR3 protein: CASILLAGGPGELFF. Written as DNA, the CDR3 is TGTGCCAGCATTCTACTAGCGGGAGGGCCCGGGGAGCTGTTTTTT.

The rearrangement links TRBV9 to TRBJ1-1, with a possible D match to TRBD1 (6 bases). V was pared by 0 bases and J by 2 bases, with 11 bases between. CDR3 length: 15 residues. Germline V gene lookup returns CDR1 SGDLS and CDR2 YYNGEE. CDR3 residues: CASSVDAGTNTEAFF. In nucleotides, the CDR3 is TGTGCCAGCAGCGTAGATGCGGGGACAAACACTGAAGCTTTCTTT. The variable domain in full, with the rest retrieved from reference TRBV9 and TRBJ1-1, is DSGVTQTPKHLITATGQRVTLRCSPRSGDLSVYWYQQSLDQGLQFLIQYYNGEERAKGNILERFSAQQFPDLHSELNLSSLELGDSALYFCASSVDAGTNTEAFFGQGTRLTVV.

This clone showed up just once. The gene calls are TRBV23-1 and TRBJ2-7; TRBD1 is a possible D gene (5 bases). TRBV23-1 is known as an ORF, though its function is uncertain. V was trimmed by 6 bases and J by 1 base, leaving 7 bases between them. This CDR3 is built from 12 residues. CDR3 bases: TGCGCCAGCAGGCAGGGTTCCTACGAGCAGTACTTC. It specifies CASRQGSYEQYF.

This chain links TRBV28 with TRBJ2-7; D might be TRBD2 (5 bases). V gave up 7 bases and J gave up 0 bases, with 13 bases separating them. Germline-derived CDR1 and CDR2 are MDHEN and SYDVKM. This CDR3 region has 14 residues. The CDR3 reads CASTPGGTSYEQYF. For the CDR3, the DNA is TGTGCCAGCACCCCTGGAGGTACCTCCTACGAGCAGTACTTC.

This chain connects TRBV18 to TRBJ2-2; D call uncertain. This CDR3 has 14 residues. Trimming took off 2 bases at V and 7 bases at J, with 11 bases between the two ends. The germline V gene has CDR1 KGHSH and CDR2 LQKENI. CDR3 residues: CASSPNREIGELFF. The CDR3 DNA reads TGTGCCAGCTCACCAAACAGAGAAATCGGGGAGCTGTTTTTT.

This chain links TRBV7-8 with TRBJ1-3; 7 nucleotides agree with TRBD1. The V segment lost 4 bases and the J segment 0 bases; nucleotides outside the gene matches: 3. The CDR3 is made up of 15 amino acids. In germline, CDR1 is SGHVS, CDR2 FQNEAQ. This CDR3 is CASSWDSFSGNTIYF. CDR3 in DNA: TGTGCCAGCAGCTGGGACAGCTTCTCTGGAAACACCATATATTTT.

This sequence joins TRBV6-5 and TRBJ2-3, with 12 positions matching TRBD2. The CDR3 is 14 amino acids. Per germline, CDR1 MNHEY and CDR2 SVGAGI. Unmatched junction bases numbered 1, after V lost 6 bases and J lost 3 bases. CDR3 DNA: TGTGCCAGCAGGGGGACTAGCGGGACAGATACGCAGTATTTT. Translating gives CASRGTSGTDTQYF.

The J gene is TRBJ2-5, the V gene TRBV19, with TRBD2 matching 10 bases. The CDR3 contains 17 residues. CDR1 is LNHDA, CDR2 SQIVND, per germline (reference sequence). Germline trimming cut 0 bases from V and 5 bases from J; bases unmatched to any gene: 9. Here the CDR3 reads CASSIDHASGSRETQYF. CDR3 in DNA: TGTGCCAGTAGTATAGATCACGCTAGCGGGAGTAGGGAGACCCAGTACTTC. The whole variable domain, filled in from reference TRBV19 and TRBJ2-5, reads DGGITQSPKYLFRKEGQNVTLSCEQNLNHDAMYWYRQDPGQGLRLIYYSQIVNDFQKGDIAEGYSVSREKKESFPLTVTSAQKNPTAFYLCASSIDHASGSRETQYFGPGTRLLVL.

The chain joins TRBV6-6 to TRBJ2-7; D not certain. CDR1 is MNHNY, CDR2 SVGAGI, per germline (reference sequence). V lost 6 bases to trimming and J lost 0 bases, with 9 bases between them. The CDR3 totals 13 residues. The chain's CDR3 is CASRVPSSYEQYF. CDR3 DNA: TGTGCCAGCAGAGTACCGAGCTCCTACGAGCAGTACTTC.

V usage is TRBV5-1 and J usage is TRBJ2-5; no clear D gene. Deletions cut 0 bases from V and 5 bases from J, with 14 bases between. The germline V gene encodes CDR1 SGHRS and CDR2 YFSETQ. The CDR3 is 15 residues long. CDR3 residues: CASSLGIGYGETQYF. CDR3 coding DNA: TGCGCCAGCAGCTTGGGTATTGGGTATGGGGAGACCCAGTACTTC.

This chain connects TRBV7-2 to TRBJ2-3; tentative D call: TRBD1 (5 bases). Trimming cost V 0 bases and J 3 bases, with 10 bases left between them. The CDR3 sequence is 15 residues long. Germline CDR1 SGHTA, CDR2 FQGNSA. The CDR3 loop reads CASSLADRRTDTQYF. CDR3 in DNA: TGTGCCAGCAGCTTAGCCGACAGACGTACAGATACGCAGTATTTT.

This chain connects TRBV10-3 to TRBJ2-3, with unresolved D. This CDR3 contains 15 residues. Germline V lookup: CDR1 ENHRY, CDR2 SYGVKD. Trimming took off 3 bases at V and 6 bases at J, with 16 bases between the two ends. This CDR3 is CAISEYGKSADTQYF. Written as DNA, the CDR3 is TGTGCCATCAGTGAATATGGGAAATCGGCGGATACGCAGTATTTT.

This chain joins TRBV5-1 and TRBJ2-1, with 7 positions matching TRBD1. The CDR3 sequence is 16 residues long. The germline gives CDR1 SGHRS, CDR2 YFSETQ. V shed 0 bases, J shed 0 bases, and the junction held 3 bases outside the gene matches. The CDR3 loop is CASSLAGTVSYNEQFF. The CDR3 nucleotides read TGCGCCAGCAGCTTGGCCGGGACAGTCTCCTACAATGAGCAGTTCTTC.

This chain uses TRBV14 with TRBJ1-1; 12 positions agree with TRBD1. The ends lost 4 bases at V and 4 bases at J; junction bases unmatched: 16. The CDR3 sequence is 19 residues long. Germline V gene sequence: CDR1 SGHDN, CDR2 FVKESK. The CDR3 is CASSRLIRDRGRRITEAFF. The CDR3 DNA is TGTGCCAGCAGCCGTTTAATCCGGGACAGGGGGCGCAGGATCACTGAAGCTTTCTTT.

This clone came up once. The rearrangement links TRBV11-3 to TRBJ2-1; D not resolved. The CDR3 covers 13 residues. V lost 0 bases and J lost 5, with 5 bases in between. Germline loops: CDR1 SGHNT, CDR2 YENEEA. The CDR3 loop reads CASSLDWNNEQFF. In DNA form, the CDR3 reads TGTGCCAGCAGCTTAGATTGGAACAATGAGCAGTTCTTC.

The genes are TRBV7-9 and TRBJ1-1; possibly TRBD1 for D (5 bases). The CDR3 has 14 residues. With 1 base removed from V and 3 bases from J, the gap between germline ends came to 9 bases. Germline assignment: CDR1 SEHNR and CDR2 FQNEAQ (reference sequence). CDR3 sequence (DNA): TGTGCCAGCAGCTTAGACCCCAGGGACACTGAAGCTTTCTTT. It codes for CASSLDPRDTEAFF. The whole variable domain, filled in from reference TRBV7-9 and TRBJ1-1, reads DTGVSQNPRHKITKRGQNVTFRCDPISEHNRLYWYRQTLGQGPEFLTYFQNEAQLEKSRLLSDRFSAERPKGSFSTLEIQRTEQGDSAMYLCASSLDPRDTEAFFGQGTRLTVV.

The chain is built from TRBV4-2 and TRBJ1-2; D may be TRBD1 (5 bases). Germline V gene sequence: CDR1 LGHNA, CDR2 YNFKEQ. CDR3 size: 13 residues. Trimming cost V 5 bases and J 7 bases, with 14 bases left between them. The CDR3 reads CASSSPGLIGYTF. The CDR3 DNA is TGTGCCAGCAGCTCCCCGGGGCTGATTGGCTACACCTTC.

The chain carries TRBV6-4 and TRBJ2-3; D not certain. The V gene lost 9 bases and the J gene lost 9 bases, with 4 bases spanning the gap. In germline, CDR1 is MRHNA, CDR2 SNTAGT. The CDR3 totals 8 residues. CDR3 residues: CARKTQYF. The CDR3 nucleotides are TGTGCCAGGAAGACGCAGTATTTT.

The chain joins TRBV19 to TRBJ1-5; D call uncertain. Germline values: CDR1 LNHDA, CDR2 SQIVND (reference sequence). The CDR3 totals 12 residues. The V end was cut by 6 bases, the J end by 9 bases, with 12 bases between. The CDR3 DNA sequence: TGTGCCAGTAGCCACACAAATTCGCCCCAGCATTTT. It specifies CASSHTNSPQHF.

V and J are TRBV19 and TRBJ2-1; 7 bases line up with TRBD2. The germline V gene has CDR1 LNHDA and CDR2 SQIVND (reference sequence). The CDR3 consists of 16 residues. With V trimmed by 7 bases and J by 0 bases, 9 bases remained unmatched. The CDR3 sequence is CASTLAAGSSYNEQFF. CDR3 sequence (DNA): TGTGCCAGTACTCTCGCAGCGGGGAGCTCCTACAATGAGCAGTTCTTC.

The V gene is TRBV18, the J gene TRBJ2-5; 9 bases line up with TRBD2. This CDR3 is 15 amino acids long. Germline CDR1 reads KGHSH; CDR2 reads LQKENI. With V trimmed by 3 bases and J by 5 bases, 7 bases remained unmatched. The CDR3 spells CASSPTSGGGETQYF. For the CDR3, the DNA is TGTGCCAGCTCACCGACTAGCGGAGGGGGGGAGACCCAGTACTTC.

The chain couples TRBV7-3 to TRBJ2-7, with 11 bases identical to TRBD2. Germline V CDR1 and CDR2: SGHTA, FQGTGA. J lost 4 bases, V lost 1 base, and 6 bases had no gene match. This CDR3 comprises 16 residues. The CDR3 loop is CASSLKVAGGAYEQYF. Here the CDR3 DNA reads TGTGCCAGCAGCTTAAAAGTAGCGGGAGGGGCGTACGAGCAGTACTTC.

The rearrangement links TRBV27 to TRBJ2-3; D might be TRBD1 (5 bases). CDR1 and CDR2 from the germline V gene are MNHEY and SMNVEV (reference sequence). The V end was cut by 3 bases, the J end by 3 bases, with 13 bases between. This CDR3 spans 15 amino acids. CDR3 region: CASSLWGARTDTQYF. CDR3 DNA sequence: TGTGCCAGCAGTTTGTGGGGCGCGAGGACAGATACGCAGTATTTT.

The genes are TRBV7-2 and TRBJ2-1, with 10 bases that match TRBD2. This CDR3 has 15 amino acids. Germline lookup yields CDR1 SGHTA and CDR2 FQGNSA. Trimming removed 6 bases from V and 4 bases from J; junction bases left unmatched: 6. The CDR3 sequence is CASRYGGLAYNEQFF. The CDR3 DNA reads as TGTGCCAGCAGATACGGGGGACTAGCGTACAATGAGCAGTTCTTC.

This chain links TRBV7-9 with TRBJ2-1; D is perhaps TRBD2 (6 bases). The germline V gene encodes CDR1 SEHNR and CDR2 FQNEAQ (reference sequence). Trimming left V 1 base short and J 10 bases short, with 14 bases between. This CDR3 is 14 amino acids long. The DNA of the CDR3 is TGTGCCAGCAGCTTAGGGGCCGGGAGCTTGGAGCAGTTCTTC. Protein: CASSLGAGSLEQFF.

V gene TRBV6-4 combines with J gene TRBJ2-1, with TRBD2 matching over 9 bases. V lost 6 bases, J lost 4 bases, and 13 bases stayed unmatched. Looked up from germline, CDR1 is MRHNA and CDR2 is SNTAGT. The CDR3 consists of 17 residues. The CDR3 DNA is TGTGCCAGCAGCCCCCTATATTCAGCGGGGGGATACAATGAGCAGTTCTTC. Its protein product is CASSPLYSAGGYNEQFF.

The chain joins TRBV11-2 to TRBJ2-1; D perhaps matches TRBD2 (5 bases). The CDR3 has 17 residues. V was clipped by 5 bases and J by 0 bases, with 17 bases between them. Germline values: CDR1 SGHAT, CDR2 FQNNGV. CDR3 nucleotide sequence: TGTGCCAGCAGCCCCCGGGGTGGCTTGAGCTCCTACAATGAGCAGTTCTTC. Protein sequence: CASSPRGGLSSYNEQFF. Full variable domain (missing parts from reference TRBV11-2 and TRBJ2-1): EAGVAQSPRYKIIEKRQSVAFWCNPISGHATLYWYQQILGQGPKLLIQFQNNGVVDDSQLPKDRFSAERLKGVDSTLKIQPAKLEDSAVYLCASSPRGGLSSYNEQFFGPGTRLTVL.